These T cell receptor beta chains were read from a single sample in a study of metastatic and nonmetastatic thyroid tumors. TCRdb re-called the PCR reads with MiXCR. Of about 28,000 clones listed, under 25% were seen once; the top ten hold about two fifths. The sample consisted of blood. Receptors originate from a female donor with papillary thyroid cancer or a benign thyroid nodule (not recorded which). Some clones in this sample may be carry-over from other donors' samples. The CDR3 runs from the conserved cysteine through the conserved F or W. The D gene is left open where the match is weak. Clone size appears in some rows only: once, few, many, or a class for an expanded clone.

CDR3aa: CASSLDISSYNEQFF
CDR3nt: TGTGCCAGCAGCTTGGACATTAGCTCCTACAATGAGCAGTTCTTC
j_gene: TRBJ2-1
v_gene: TRBV5-6
abundance: many
d_gene: .

CDR3aa: CSARDRGSQPQHF
CDR3nt: TGCAGTGCTAGAGATCGAGGTTCTCAGCCCCAGCATTTT
j_gene: TRBJ1-5
v_gene: TRBV20-1
abundance: many
d_gene: .

CDR3aa: CASSMGPPLDYGYTF
CDR3nt: TGTGCCAGTAGTATGGGACCGCCGCTAGACTATGGCTACACCTTC
j_gene: TRBJ1-2
v_gene: TRBV19
abundance: few
d_gene: .

CDR3aa: CASSYQSNNEQFF
CDR3nt: TGTGCCAGCAGCTACCAATCCAACAATGAGCAGTTCTTC
j_gene: TRBJ2-1
v_gene: TRBV7-2
abundance: many
d_gene: .

CDR3aa: CASSFLVSTDTQYF
CDR3nt: TGTGCCAGCAGCTTCCTAGTGAGCACAGATACGCAGTATTTT
j_gene: TRBJ2-3
v_gene: TRBV11-1
abundance: many
d_gene: .

CDR3aa: CASSEDFSGANVLTF
CDR3nt: TGTGCCAGCAGTGAAGATTTCTCTGGGGCCAACGTCCTGACTTTC
j_gene: TRBJ2-6
v_gene: TRBV6-1
abundance: .
d_gene: .

CDR3aa: CASIRPGLPNYEQYF
CDR3nt: TGCGCCAGCATCCGACCGGGACTACCCAACTACGAGCAGTACTTC
j_gene: TRBJ2-7
v_gene: TRBV11-2
abundance: few
d_gene: TRBD2

CDR3aa: CAWSYRRETQYF
CDR3nt: TGTGCCTGGAGTTATCGCCGAGAGACCCAGTACTTC
j_gene: TRBJ2-5
v_gene: TRBV30
abundance: .
d_gene: .

CDR3aa: CASSRRDIYEQYF
CDR3nt: TGTGCCAGCAGCAGACGGGATATCTACGAGCAGTACTTC
j_gene: TRBJ2-7
v_gene: TRBV5-8
abundance: many
d_gene: .

CDR3aa: CASSYPTGTEAFF
CDR3nt: TGTGCCAGCTCCTACCCAACGGGCACTGAAGCTTTCTTT
j_gene: TRBJ1-1
v_gene: TRBV18
abundance: many
d_gene: .

CDR3aa: CASSQQVQETQYF
CDR3nt: TGTGCCAGCAGCCAACAAGTCCAAGAGACCCAGTACTTC
j_gene: TRBJ2-5
v_gene: TRBV4-2
abundance: many
d_gene: .

CDR3aa: CASILNPGQGHQPQHF
CDR3nt: TGTGCCAGCATTTTAAACCCGGGACAGGGACACCAGCCCCAGCATTTT
j_gene: TRBJ1-5
v_gene: TRBV12-3/TRBV12-4
abundance: few
d_gene: TRBD1

CDR3aa: CASSPRDRAHEQYF
CDR3nt: TGTGCCAGCAGCCCCCGGGACAGGGCCCACGAGCAGTACTTC
j_gene: TRBJ2-7
v_gene: TRBV14
abundance: .
d_gene: TRBD1

CDR3aa: CASSVGTGEQYF
CDR3nt: TGTGCCAGCAGTGTCGGGACGGGGGAGCAGTACTTC
j_gene: TRBJ2-7
v_gene: TRBV11-2
abundance: once
d_gene: .

CDR3aa: CASSGVGAIFHNQPQHF
CDR3nt: TGTGCCAGCAGTGGGGTAGGGGCGATCTTCCACAATCAGCCCCAGCATTTT
j_gene: TRBJ1-5
v_gene: TRBV6-1
abundance: few
d_gene: .

CDR3aa: CASSLEALGGTDTQYF
CDR3nt: TGCGCCAGCAGCTTGGAAGCGTTGGGAGGCACAGATACGCAGTATTTT
j_gene: TRBJ2-3
v_gene: TRBV5-1
abundance: once
d_gene: .

CDR3aa: CSAVPGQLRGYSNQPQHF
CDR3nt: TGCAGTGCTGTACCGGGACAGCTACGAGGATATAGCAATCAGCCCCAGCATTTT
j_gene: TRBJ1-5
v_gene: TRBV20-1
abundance: .
d_gene: TRBD1

CDR3aa: CASSLSESYGYTF
CDR3nt: TGTGCCAGCAGCTTGTCGGAATCCTATGGCTACACCTTC
j_gene: TRBJ1-2
v_gene: TRBV5-6
abundance: many
d_gene: .

CDR3aa: CSASRLGRGSSYEQYF
CDR3nt: TGCAGTGCTAGCCGCTTGGGTCGGGGGAGCTCCTACGAGCAGTACTTC
j_gene: TRBJ2-7
v_gene: TRBV20-1
abundance: .
d_gene: .

CDR3aa: CASSAYMGIGTEAFF
CDR3nt: TGTGCCAGCAGTGCCTACATGGGAATAGGGACTGAAGCTTTCTTT
j_gene: TRBJ1-1
v_gene: TRBV27
abundance: .
d_gene: .

CDR3aa: CASSLEQLPSGEQFF
CDR3nt: TGTGCCAGCAGCTTAGAACAGCTTCCGAGCGGTGAGCAGTTCTTC
j_gene: TRBJ2-1
v_gene: TRBV7-6
abundance: many
d_gene: .

CDR3aa: CASSEGVMGF
CDR3nt: TGTGCCAGCAGTGAAGGGGTAATGGGCTTC
j_gene: TRBJ2-7
v_gene: TRBV2
abundance: .
d_gene: .

CDR3aa: CASSGGGLGAGLETQYF
CDR3nt: TGTGCCAGCAGCGGAGGGGGGTTAGGGGCAGGGTTGGAGACCCAGTACTTC
j_gene: TRBJ2-5
v_gene: TRBV7-8
abundance: .
d_gene: .

CDR3aa: CASSEMGNQPQHF
CDR3nt: TGTGCCAGCAGTGAAATGGGGAATCAGCCCCAGCATTTT
j_gene: TRBJ1-5
v_gene: TRBV6-1
abundance: .
d_gene: .

CDR3aa: CASSRDRGMNTEAFF
CDR3nt: TGCGCCAGCAGCCGGGACAGGGGCATGAACACTGAAGCTTTCTTT
j_gene: TRBJ1-1
v_gene: TRBV5-1
abundance: .
d_gene: TRBD1

CDR3aa: CASSYQWDTQYF
CDR3nt: TGTGCCAGCAGTTACCAGTGGGATACGCAGTATTTT
j_gene: TRBJ2-3
v_gene: TRBV6-5
abundance: few
d_gene: .

CDR3aa: CASIRGLARADTQYF
CDR3nt: TGTGCCAGCATCAGAGGACTAGCTCGAGCAGATACGCAGTATTTT
j_gene: TRBJ2-3
v_gene: TRBV12-3/TRBV12-4
abundance: .
d_gene: TRBD2

CDR3aa: CAGAGSGEQFF
CDR3nt: TGTGCCGGCGCAGGGTCGGGTGAGCAGTTCTTC
j_gene: TRBJ2-1
v_gene: TRBV2
abundance: many
d_gene: .

CDR3aa: CAIRLAGTLSNEQFF
CDR3nt: TGTGCCATCCGACTAGCGGGAACCCTCTCCAATGAGCAGTTCTTC
j_gene: TRBJ2-1
v_gene: TRBV6-2/TRBV6-3
abundance: .
d_gene: TRBD2

CDR3aa: CASSLRDRRVETQYF
CDR3nt: TGTGCCAGCAGTTTACGGGACAGGCGAGTGGAGACCCAGTACTTC
j_gene: TRBJ2-5
v_gene: TRBV6-2/TRBV6-3
abundance: medium-sized
d_gene: TRBD1

CDR3aa: CASTRGGSSTSYGYTF
CDR3nt: TGTGCCAGCACGCGGGGGGGGTCTTCTACTAGCTATGGCTACACCTTC
j_gene: TRBJ1-2
v_gene: TRBV6-1
abundance: .
d_gene: .